Listed here are 19 T cell receptor beta chains from one sample, sequenced in a study of blood T cells in healthy people across ages. Then a second PCR, running about 7 to 11 cycles, was carried out with a sample-barcoded 5' primer and a J-beta primer mix. TCRdb ran MiXCR on the 5' RACE reads and lists one entry per CDR3 protein. In the table there are hundreds of thousands of distinct CDR3 sequences, roughly 58% of which are singletons. Sequenced: blood. These receptors came from a man aged 55 to 70 in good health.

This clonotype was found once. This could be a read error, since a much larger clone is one nucleotide away. The chain carries TRBV4-1 and TRBJ1-4; D is unresolved. This CDR3 is built from 13 residues. Germline loops: CDR1 MGHRA, CDR2 YSYEKL. CDR3 nucleotide sequence: TGCGCCGGCAGCCAAGCACATGGGGAAAAACTGTTTTTT. Protein: CAGSQAHGEKLFF.

With regard to this clonotype: Mismatch with germline at one junction end may stem from a read error. This chain links TRBV3-1 with TRBJ2-1, with D possibly being TRBD1 or TRBD2 (5 bases each). CDR1 LGHDT and CDR2 YNNKEL come from the germline V gene (reference sequence). There are 15 residues in the CDR3. CDR3 sequence (DNA): TGTGCCGGCAGCCCGCCGGGACGGACCTACAATGAGCAGTTCTTC. Protein: CAGSPPGRTYNEQFF.

The rearrangement links TRBV7-9 to TRBJ2-5, with D unclear. The CDR3 spans 11 residues. Deletions cut 11 bases from V and 2 bases from J, with 9 bases between. The germline V gene has CDR1 SEHNR and CDR2 FQNEAQ (reference sequence). CDR3 DNA: TGTGCCGCCACGACTCAAGAGACCCAGTACTTC. Its translation is CAATTQETQYF.

This clonotype was seen only a few times. The chain uses TRBV29-1 and TRBJ2-5, with D possibly TRBD2 on 6 matching bases. Between the trimmed V and J ends, which lost 3 bases and 1 base, there was a span of 9 bases. The CDR3 length is 13 residues. Germline-derived CDR1 and CDR2 are SQVTM and ANQGSEA. CDR3 loop: CSVDWGLQETQYF. For the CDR3, the DNA is TGCAGCGTTGACTGGGGACTCCAAGAGACCCAGTACTTC.

V is TRBV6-2 or TRBV6-3 and J is TRBJ1-2, with D perhaps TRBD1 (5 bases). The CDR3 covers 14 residues. Germline CDR1 reads MNHEY; CDR2 reads SVGEGT. Between the trimmed V and J ends, which lost 5 bases and 1 base, there was a span of 11 bases. CDR3 protein: CASSPQGFNYGYTF. The CDR3 DNA reads TGTGCCAGCAGTCCCCAGGGATTTAACTATGGCTACACCTTC.

The J gene is TRBJ2-5, the V gene TRBV18; 8 nucleotides align to TRBD1. With 5 bases clipped from V and 4 bases from J, the junction kept 12 bases outside the gene matches. Germline V CDR1 and CDR2: KGHSH, LQKENI. The CDR3 consists of 16 residues. In DNA form, the CDR3 reads TGTGCCAGCTCAACAACCAATTCAGGGGGCGGAGAGACCCAGTACTTC. Its translation is CASSTTNSGGGETQYF.

This clonotype was seen a few times. This chain connects TRBV5-6 to TRBJ1-2, with no clear D. This CDR3 has 11 residues. Per germline, CDR1 SGHDT and CDR2 YYEEEE. V lost 3 bases, J lost 7 bases, and 7 bases lay in between. CDR3: CASSWSGGYTF. The CDR3 region has the DNA TGTGCCAGCAGCTGGAGTGGTGGCTACACCTTC.

The chain joins TRBV9 to TRBJ2-3; D is unclear. The V gene lost 0 bases and the J gene lost 0 bases, with 5 bases spanning the gap. This CDR3 region has 14 residues. Germline CDR1 is SGDLS and CDR2 is YYNGEE. The CDR3 protein is CASSVVRSTDTQYF. The CDR3 nucleotides are TGTGCCAGCAGCGTAGTTCGGAGCACAGATACGCAGTATTTT.

A few counts support this clonotype. CDR3 DNA sequence: TGCAGTGCTAGAGCGGACAGACCGACTAACTATGGCTACACCTTC. Amino acid sequence: CSARADRPTNYGYTF. The genes are TRBV20-1 and TRBJ1-2, with a weak D call TRBD1 (6 bases). This CDR3 contains 15 residues. Deletions cut 1 base from V and 0 bases from J, with 12 bases between. In germline, CDR1 is DFQATT, CDR2 SNEGSKA (reference sequence).

This clonotype was seen only a few times. CDR3 bases: TGTGCCAGCAGCCAAGATAACAGTGCAGCATACTCAGGAGAGACCCAGTACTTC. Translated: CASSQDNSAAYSGETQYF. The chain employs TRBV4-2 and TRBJ2-5; D is unclear. The V and J ends lost 0 bases and 4 bases respectively, with 21 bases between them. The germline CDR1 and CDR2 sequences are LGHNA and YNFKEQ. There are 18 residues in the CDR3.

V and J are TRBV5-1 and TRBJ2-1, with D tentatively TRBD1 (6 bases). The germline V gene encodes CDR1 SGHRS and CDR2 YFSETQ. V was shortened by 4 bases and J by 0 bases, with 14 bases between the two germline ends. This CDR3 comprises 16 residues. The CDR3 is CASSKDRPSSYNEQFF. CDR3 sequence (DNA): TGCGCCAGCAGCAAAGACAGGCCGAGCTCCTACAATGAGCAGTTCTTC.

V and J are TRBV4-2 and TRBJ1-1; D is perhaps TRBD1 (5 bases). The CDR3 runs to 14 residues. Germline assignment: CDR1 LGHNA and CDR2 YNFKEQ. V shed 1 base and J shed 1 base, with 7 bases lying between them. The CDR3 loop reads CASSQGGRNTEAFF. CDR3 nucleotides: TGTGCCAGCAGCCAAGGGGGGAGGAACACTGAAGCTTTCTTT.

Of note for this clonotype: Germline and junction disagree at one end, which may indicate a read error. The V and J genes are TRBV4-2 and TRBJ2-3; possible D gene TRBD1, 5 bases. CDR3 length: 17 amino acids. CDR1 LGHNA and CDR2 YNFKEQ come from the germline V gene. The CDR3 sequence: CANSQAPQGALTDTQYF. In nucleotides, the CDR3 is TGTGCCAACAGCCAAGCCCCGCAGGGTGCATTAACAGATACGCAGTATTTT.

The V call is TRBV20-1, the J call TRBJ2-3; TRBD1 aligns across 11 bases. This CDR3 contains 15 residues. The V gene end was trimmed by 6 bases and the J gene end by 3 bases; junction bases not matched to a gene: 8. Germline-derived CDR1 and CDR2 are DFQATT and SNEGSKA (reference sequence). CDR3 loop: CSAPGQGARTDTQYF. The CDR3 DNA is TGCAGTGCCCCCGGACAGGGGGCGCGAACAGATACGCAGTATTTT.

V and J are TRBV9 and TRBJ1-5; unclear D gene. From germline, CDR1 is SGDLS and CDR2 YYNGEE. Trimming shortened V by 4 bases and J by 7 bases, and 9 bases separated the two germline ends. The CDR3 is made up of 12 amino acids. CDR3 in amino acids: CASSPKRQPQHF. The CDR3 DNA reads as TGTGCCAGCAGCCCAAAGAGACAGCCCCAGCATTTT.

The chain carries TRBV5-1 and TRBJ2-7; D remains ambiguous. V lost 3 bases and J lost 2, with 12 bases in between. Germline V gene sequence: CDR1 SGHRS, CDR2 YFSETQ. The CDR3 spans 14 residues. The CDR3 sequence is CASSSTPQAYEQYF. CDR3 coding DNA: TGCGCCAGCAGCTCGACTCCCCAAGCCTACGAGCAGTACTTC.

The chain links TRBV4-2 to TRBJ1-6; 9 nucleotides agree with TRBD1. The CDR3 loop spans 16 amino acids. Germline assignment: CDR1 LGHNA and CDR2 YNFKEQ. V was clipped by 1 base and J by 5 bases; unmatched bases: 3. The CDR3 loop is CASSQAQGANNSPLHF. The CDR3 DNA reads TGTGCCAGCAGCCAAGCACAGGGGGCCAATAATTCACCCCTCCACTTT.

The sample holds a few counts of this clonotype. V usage is TRBV28 and J usage is TRBJ2-5, with 9 bases fitting TRBD1. Germline-derived CDR1 and CDR2 are MDHEN and SYDVKM. CDR3 length: 14 residues. V lost 5 bases, J lost 5 bases, and 6 bases stayed unmatched. The CDR3 region has the DNA TGTGCCAGCAGTCGGGACAGGGTTGGGGAGACCCAGTACTTC. Translated: CASSRDRVGETQYF.

The chain employs TRBV10-3 and TRBJ2-3, with TRBD2 identical over 10 bases. The ends lost 5 bases at V and 2 bases at J; junction bases unmatched: 4. The V gene's germline CDR1 is ENHRY and CDR2 SYGVKD. The CDR3 runs 15 residues. DNA for the CDR3: TGTGCCATCAGTCCTAGCGGGGGCCTCACAGATACGCAGTATTTT. It encodes CAISPSGGLTDTQYF.